Reported below is one T cell receptor beta chain. Its specificity is unknown. With 60 Vbeta and 13 Jbeta primers, the PCR was carried out. The assay was immunoSEQ multiplex PCR, and TCRdb's table has in-frame clones only and misses some. The sample has 100,000 or so clones, around 84% seen once. The source of the sample is a study of cytomegalovirus exposure and HLA in healthy donors. General study findings and limits: When analyzed later, a missense DCLRE1C variant was found to be linked to TCR beta V- and J-gene trimming. Among immune exposure information, only CMV serostatus was available.

The CDR3 is 17 amino acids. Germline CDR1 is SGHTA and CDR2 is FQGNSA. The V end lost 2 bases, the J end lost 2 bases, and 19 bases lay between the germline ends. Sequenced: PBMCs. The chain combines TRBV7-2 with TRBJ2-7; perhaps TRBD2 as D (7 bases). This receptor was identified in a woman aged 40-49 years in good health and CMV-seropositive. This CDR3 is CASSLRGGGIETYEQYF. CDR3 nucleotides: TGTGCCAGCAGCTTAAGGGGAGGGGGGATTGAGACCTACGAGCAGTACTTC.